Each of the 10 T cell receptor beta chains below was sequenced from the same sample in a study of long-term antiretroviral therapy in people with HIV. Run at survey level, the immunoSEQ assay was version v3.0. The assay was immunoSEQ multiplex PCR, and TCRdb's table has in-frame clones only and misses some. The table has approximately 41,000 clones, 75% to 90% seen once. Sequences were derived from unsorted PBMCs, sampled 1.5 years after starting antiretroviral therapy. The source of these receptors is a man aged 18-30 years with HIV.

V gene TRBV18 combines with J gene TRBJ2-5, with no clear D. The CDR3 runs 13 residues. Trimming stripped 3 bases from V and 5 bases from J, with 10 bases between. CDR1 and CDR2 (germline): KGHSH, LQKENI. CDR3 amino acids: CASSPRGDETQYF. The CDR3 nucleotides are TGTGCCAGCTCACCCCGAGGTGATGAGACCCAGTACTTC.

The chain has TRBV28 and TRBJ2-3; 7 bases are a match to TRBD2. CDR3 size: 15 residues. Trimming took 1 base from V and 6 from J; bases not matched to a gene: 7. CDR1 MDHEN and CDR2 SYDVKM come from the germline V gene. The CDR3 DNA reads TGTGCCAGCAGTTTATATGCGGGAGCAGGCGATACGCAGTATTTT. Amino acids: CASSLYAGAGDTQYF.

The rearrangement uses TRBV2 and TRBJ2-3, with TRBD2 matching 12 bases. Germline V CDR1 and CDR2: SNHLY, FYNNEI. This CDR3 spans 16 amino acids. With V trimmed by 6 bases and J by 6 bases, 10 bases remained unmatched. The CDR3 here is CASSLKTSGSGDTQYF. Written as DNA, the CDR3 is TGTGCCAGCAGCCTAAAGACTAGCGGGAGCGGGGATACGCAGTATTTT.

The chain links TRBV9 to TRBJ2-7, with 8 bases that match TRBD1. This CDR3 has 15 residues. V lost 4 bases to trimming and J lost 5 bases; unmatched junction nucleotides: 11. Germline CDR1 is SGDLS and CDR2 is YYNGEE. The CDR3 protein is CASSNGTGQVHEQYF. CDR3 DNA: TGTGCCAGCAGCAATGGGACGGGACAGGTCCACGAGCAGTACTTC.

The V call is TRBV28, the J call TRBJ1-5; D is uncertain. Germline V gene sequence: CDR1 MDHEN, CDR2 SYDVKM. The V gene lost 4 bases and the J gene lost 1 base, with 11 bases spanning the gap. The CDR3 is 15 amino acids. CDR3 loop: CASSSPEWSNQPQHF. The CDR3 DNA is TGTGCCAGCAGTTCCCCCGAATGGAGCAATCAGCCCCAGCATTTT.

This clone has only one observation. The chain carries TRBV4-1 and TRBJ2-7, with a weak D call TRBD2 (5 bases). V was pared by 4 bases and J by 4 bases, with 17 bases between. Germline V lookup: CDR1 MGHRA, CDR2 YSYEKL. The CDR3 is 15 residues long. The CDR3 loop reads CASSPIVGSVYEQYF. CDR3 DNA: TGCGCCAGCAGCCCAATAGTGGGGAGTGTTTACGAGCAGTACTTC.

The chain links TRBV7-6 to TRBJ2-7; TRBD2 matches 12 bases. Germline lookup yields CDR1 SGHVS and CDR2 FNYEAQ. Trimming at V came to 5 bases and at J to 2 bases, leaving 4 bases not matched to a gene. The CDR3 contains 15 residues. CDR3 residues: CASSRTSGTPYEQYF. The CDR3 DNA sequence: TGTGCCAGCAGCCGGACTAGCGGGACCCCCTACGAGCAGTACTTC.

The CDR3 here is CASSSPGQGDAFF. CDR3 coding DNA: TGTGCCAGCAGCTCGCCGGGACAGGGTGACGCTTTCTTT. The chain uses TRBV5-4 and TRBJ1-1, with 9 positions matching TRBD1. Germline V gene sequence: CDR1 SGHNT, CDR2 YYREEE (reference sequence). The CDR3 totals 13 residues. Trimming removed 3 bases from V and 11 bases from J; junction bases left unmatched: 8.

The V call is TRBV25-1, the J call TRBJ2-7; no firm D call. V was shortened by 3 bases and J by 3 bases, with 3 bases between the two germline ends. The germline V gene encodes CDR1 MGHDK and CDR2 SYGVNS. The CDR3 extends over 11 amino acids. CDR3 loop: CASSDFYEQYF. The CDR3 nucleotides are TGTGCCAGCAGTGACTTCTACGAGCAGTACTTC.

This chain connects TRBV7-4 to TRBJ1-3; D ambiguous. The CDR3 loop spans 16 amino acids. Trimming took 5 bases from V and 0 from J, leaving 14 bases between them. The germline V gene has CDR1 SGHVT and CDR2 SQSDAQ. DNA for the CDR3: TGTGCCAGCAGCCGGACGCGATCGGTCTCTGGAAACACCATATATTTT. As protein: CASSRTRSVSGNTIYF.